Below are 2 T cell receptor beta chains sequenced from a single sample in a study of T cells in Graves' hyperthyroidism and ophthalmopathy (dated by TCRdb to about 2019). Library preparation used multiplex PCR. Sequencing was performed on an Illumina HiSeq 2000. The TCR beta CDR3 regions were amplified from RNA transcripts. The first round of RT-PCR for the TCR CDR3 was performed with the HTBI primer set and the Qiagen OneStep RT-PCR kit. Using fastp trimming at Q25 and MiXCR clonotype assembly, TCRdb reanalyzed the public sequencing data and kept in-frame beta chains. Rows with a matching CDR3 protein are joined into one entry that keeps the most common DNA and genes. Recorded for this sample are 500,000 to 600,000 distinct CDR3 sequences; over 15% of them occurred a single time. Jointly, the top ten make up 15% to 20% of the sample. Material: blood. The receptors shown here come from a woman between 18 and 29 years old with Graves' hyperthyroidism.

This clonotype was recorded at least ten times. The junction departs from germline at one end; a sequencing error may be responsible. The chain combines TRBV24-1 with TRBJ1-6; D unresolved. Germline values: CDR1 KGHDR, CDR2 SFDVKD. This CDR3 is 18 amino acids long. The CDR3 loop reads CATSHFPRGEDYNSPLHF. In DNA form, the CDR3 reads TGTGCCACCAGTCATTTCCCCCGCGGGGAGGACTATAATTCACCCCTCCACTTT.

This clonotype was observed a few times. The gene calls are TRBV29-1 and TRBJ2-1; 11 positions match TRBD2. Germline CDR1 SQVTM, CDR2 ANQGSEA. V was clipped by 4 bases and J by 10 bases; unmatched bases: 9. The CDR3 runs 14 residues. This CDR3 reads CSVGGGSGRGEQFF. The CDR3 DNA follows: TGCAGCGTTGGGGGGGGTAGCGGGAGGGGCGAGCAGTTCTTC.